The source of this T cell receptor (beta chain) is a study of blood T cell repertoires in COVID-19. Overall study context: The United States, Italy and Spain supplied acute and convalescent COVID-19 samples.

This clone was detected a few times. Profiling relied on immunoSEQ multiplex PCR, and the TCRdb table lists in-frame clones only, not all of them. The sample shows roughly 75,000 clones, around 80% of them seen only once. Germline lookup yields CDR1 SGHNT and CDR2 YENEEA. The CDR3 has 18 amino acids. Trimming cost V 1 base and J 0 bases; bases outside gene matches: 5. The sequencing input was peripheral blood. The J gene is TRBJ2-1, the V gene TRBV11-3; 11 nucleotides align to TRBD2. This TCR came from a man aged 45-65 years with COVID-19, enrolled during active disease. The CDR3 bases are TGTGCCAGCAGCTTAGCCCCCGGGACTAGCGGCTCCTACAATGAGCAGTTCTTC. It translates to CASSLAPGTSGSYNEQFF.